This T cell receptor beta chain appears in the sequencing data of a study of control samples from healthy donors and cancer patients. The table came from immunoSEQ multiplex PCR; TCRdb's copy has only in-frame clones and leaves some out. The table includes roughly 370,000 clones, approximately 92% detected once. Germline CDR1 is SGHAT and CDR2 is FQNNGV. The CDR3 has 15 amino acids. Trimming took 1 base from V and 5 from J; bases not matched to a gene: 5. Concerning this clone itself: This same CDR3 is encoded by further DNA sequences in the sample.

The rearrangement uses TRBV11-2 and TRBJ1-1; the match to TRBD1 covers 9 bases. The TCR originated in a man aged 35-49 years with head and neck cancer. The sample taken for sequencing was PBMCs. CDR3 region: CASSLVPGTGTEAFF. DNA of the CDR3: TGTGCCAGCAGCTTAGTACCAGGGACAGGGACTGAAGCTTTCTTT.